This TCR beta chain emerged from a study of CD8+ T cells in alopecia areata. Study-level information: Those patients who were treated received oral tofacitinib, which was given at 5 to 10 mg twice daily for moderate-to-severe alopecia areata. The study gave tofacitinib for 6 to 18 months, then 6 months off drug.

The authors sorted CD4+ and CD8+ T cells from PBMCs. cDNA reverse transcribed from extracted RNA served as the sequencing template. Produced via immunoSEQ multiplex PCR; TCRdb's table is partial and in-frame only. The repertoire holds 200,000 to 250,000 clones, with approximately 61% as singletons. Source: CD4+ T cells sorted from blood, taken at week 0. This clonotype was sampled from a human donor with alopecia areata.

CDR3 amino acids: CASSLLDEQFF. Here the CDR3 DNA reads TGTGCCAGCTCCCTCTTGGATGAGCAGTTCTTC. The genes are TRBV2 and TRBJ2-1; no definite D call. CDR1 is SNHLY and CDR2 is FYNNEI in the germline V gene. V was clipped by 8 bases and J by 8 bases, with 10 bases between them. This CDR3 has 11 amino acids. The full variable domain, its missing parts supplied by reference TRBV2 and TRBJ2-1, is EPEVTQTPSHQVTQMGQEVILRCVPISNHLYFYWYRQILGQKVEFLVSFYNNEISEKSEIFDDQFSVERPDGSNFTLKIRSTKLEDSAMYFCASSLLDEQFFGPGTRLTVL.